Shown below are 29 T cell receptor beta chains from a single sample sequenced in a study of cytomegalovirus exposure and HLA in healthy donors (dated by TCRdb to 2016 to 2017). Library creation used the immunoSEQ multiplex PCR assay. For the multiplex PCR, a mixture combining 60 forward primers for TCR Vbeta segments and 13 reverse primers for TCR Jbeta segments was used. In its TCRdb copy, this immuneACCESS table keeps in-frame sequences only and misses some clones. Where compared with another copy, unresolved V genes explain less than half of these, and the others have no known cause. This sample is represented by some 130,000 clones; around 77% of them were singletons. The top ten hold 4.8% of the sample. Specimen: PBMCs. These receptors came from a man aged 30 to 45 in good health.

V usage is TRBV7-2 and J usage is TRBJ2-2; 14 nucleotides match TRBD2. This CDR3 is built from 18 residues. V shed 5 bases, J shed 4 bases, and the junction held 9 bases outside the gene matches. The V gene's germline CDR1 is SGHTA and CDR2 FQGNSA. CDR3 bases: TGTGCCAGCAGCGGCAGACTAGCGGGAGGGCCAGGCACCGGGGAGCTGTTTTTT. Amino acid sequence: CASSGRLAGGPGTGELFF.

V usage is TRBV7-2 and J usage is TRBJ2-5; TRBD2 agrees at 13 bases. The CDR3 has 15 residues. Germline CDR1 and CDR2: SGHTA and FQGNSA. The junction had 5 bases not matched to a gene; V was cut back by 5 bases and J by 5 bases. For the CDR3, the DNA is TGTGCCAGCAGCCTGGGACTAGCGGGAAGGGAGACCCAGTACTTC. Its translation: CASSLGLAGRETQYF.

This chain uses TRBV6-1 with TRBJ1-1, with D tentatively TRBD1 (6 bases). This CDR3 contains 13 residues. Deletions cut 2 bases from V and 6 bases from J, with 10 bases between. CDR1 and CDR2 from the germline V gene are MNHNS and SASEGT. This CDR3 is CASSEWWTAEAFF. The CDR3 region has the DNA TGTGCCAGCAGTGAATGGTGGACAGCTGAAGCTTTCTTT.

V is TRBV6-5 and J is TRBJ2-5; D might be TRBD1 (6 bases). The end of the DNA fits TRBJ2-7 better, so the J call may be wrong. Germline V gene data show CDR1 as MNHEY and CDR2 as SVGAGI. CDR3 size: 14 residues. The CDR3 reads CASSTQGPRYEQYF. The DNA for the CDR3 is TGTGCCAGCAGCACTCAGGGGCCGAGGTACGAGCAGTACTTC.

The rearrangement uses TRBV18 and TRBJ2-2; D gene ambiguous. This CDR3 region has 16 residues. The germline V and J ends were trimmed by 3 bases and 0 bases, with 11 bases remaining between them. Germline CDR1 reads KGHSH; CDR2 reads LQKENI. The CDR3, as DNA: TGTGCCAGCTCACCTAGAGGTCCTTCGAACACCGGGGAGCTGTTTTTT. Translating it yields CASSPRGPSNTGELFF.

This clone was detected a few times. V and J are TRBV6-5 and TRBJ1-1; maybe TRBD1 (6 bases). Germline values: CDR1 MNHEY, CDR2 SVGAGI. Trimming removed 5 bases at V and 4 bases at J, with 14 bases between. The CDR3 totals 14 residues. The CDR3 spells CASSNRRGSTEAFF. In DNA, the CDR3 is TGTGCCAGCAGTAACCGCAGGGGAAGCACTGAAGCTTTCTTT.

The gene calls are TRBV6-5 and TRBJ1-5; no firm D call. Germline CDR1 MNHEY, CDR2 SVGAGI. The CDR3 runs 14 residues. V was cut by 4 bases and J by 2 bases, with 9 bases left in between. The CDR3 region is CASSLRSGNQPQHF. Here the CDR3 DNA reads TGTGCCAGCAGTTTAAGATCGGGCAATCAGCCCCAGCATTTT.

The sample holds one count of this clone. The chain links TRBV11-3 to TRBJ2-7; possibly TRBD2 for D (5 bases). The ends were cut back, 6 bases at V and 4 bases at J, with 19 bases in the middle. Germline CDR1 reads SGHNT; CDR2 reads YENEEA. This CDR3 has 15 amino acids. DNA for the CDR3: TGTGCCAGCAGAAAGCAGGTGGGAGACGGGTACGAGCAGTACTTC. This translates into CASRKQVGDGYEQYF.

V gene TRBV11-3 combines with J gene TRBJ2-7; 7 bases are shared with TRBD2. There are 14 residues in the CDR3. V shed 5 bases and J 0 bases; nucleotides not matched to a gene: 4. Germline V gene lookup returns CDR1 SGHNT and CDR2 YENEEA. The CDR3 loop reads CASSLREDSYEQYF. CDR3 sequence (DNA): TGTGCCAGCAGCCTTCGGGAGGACTCCTACGAGCAGTACTTC.

This chain joins TRBV4-3 and TRBJ2-1; TRBD2 might be the D (6 bases). This CDR3 region has 20 residues. Per the germline V gene, CDR1 is LGHNA and CDR2 is YSLEER. Trimming took 1 base from V and 0 from J, leaving 22 bases between them. This CDR3 reads CASSQGSSGSEGSSYNEQFF. The CDR3 bases are TGCGCCAGCAGCCAAGGGTCTTCCGGGAGCGAGGGCAGCTCCTACAATGAGCAGTTCTTC.

V is TRBV13 and J is TRBJ2-3; D might be TRBD2 (6 bases). With 5 bases removed from V and 2 bases from J, the gap between germline ends came to 14 bases. Germline lookup yields CDR1 PRHDT and CDR2 FYEKMQ (reference sequence). The CDR3 is made up of 15 amino acids. CDR3 nucleotide sequence: TGTGCCAGCAGCCCCCCGGGACTGATCACAGATACGCAGTATTTT. This translates into CASSPPGLITDTQYF.

The CDR3 nucleotides are TGTGCCACCAGCAGAGATAGGGAGGGGGTACCTGAAGCTTTCTTT. Protein sequence: CATSRDREGVPEAFF. This chain links TRBV15 with TRBJ1-1; possibly TRBD1 for D (6 bases). CDR1 is LNHNV, CDR2 YYDKDF, per germline (reference sequence). The CDR3 is 15 residues long. The ends were cut back, 0 bases at V and 6 bases at J, with 14 bases in the middle.

This rearrangement joins TRBV7-6 to TRBJ2-7; 7 bases fit TRBD1. Unmatched junction bases numbered 11, after V lost 5 bases and J lost 4 bases. This CDR3 has 15 amino acids. The germline V gene encodes CDR1 SGHVS and CDR2 FNYEAQ. In nucleotides, the CDR3 is TGTGCCAGCAGCCCCATAGCAGGGACAGAGTACGAGCAGTACTTC. Protein product: CASSPIAGTEYEQYF.

The rearrangement joins TRBV30 to TRBJ2-3, with TRBD2 matching 13 bases. The CDR3 runs 19 residues. J was trimmed by 0 bases and V by 3 bases; bases with no gene match: 12. Germline V CDR1 and CDR2: GTSNPN, SVGIG (reference sequence). The DNA of the CDR3 is TGTGCCTGGAGCAGGTACCCGGGACTAGCGGGGTCTAGCACAGATACGCAGTATTTT. Amino acids: CAWSRYPGLAGSSTDTQYF.

The chain combines TRBV6-1 with TRBJ1-1; possible D gene TRBD1, 6 bases. With 5 bases removed from V and 1 base from J, the gap between germline ends came to 8 bases. The V gene's germline CDR1 is MNHNS and CDR2 SASEGT. The CDR3 has 13 residues. This chain's CDR3 is CASSLTGNTEAFF. The CDR3 DNA reads as TGTGCCAGCAGTCTGACAGGGAACACTGAAGCTTTCTTT.

The gene calls are TRBV5-1 and TRBJ2-7, with a tentative D call TRBD2 (6 bases). CDR1 is SGHRS and CDR2 is YFSETQ in the germline V gene. Trimming stripped 2 bases from V and 7 bases from J, with 16 bases between. The CDR3 totals 14 residues. CDR3 sequence: CASSFFAGRGEQYF. Here the CDR3 DNA reads TGCGCCAGCAGCTTCTTTGCGGGAAGAGGAGAGCAGTACTTC.

The chain employs TRBV11-2 and TRBJ1-6, with TRBD1 as a possible D gene (5 bases). Germline V gene data show CDR1 as SGHAT and CDR2 as FQNNGV. CDR3 length: 16 residues. V lost 4 bases to trimming and J lost 7 bases, with 17 bases between them. Written as DNA, the CDR3 is TGTGCCAGCAGCTCCCTACGGGGGGGAGGCAATTCACCCCTCCACTTT. The encoded protein is CASSSLRGGGNSPLHF. Variable domain in full (rest from reference TRBV11-2 and TRBJ1-6): EAGVAQSPRYKIIEKRQSVAFWCNPISGHATLYWYQQILGQGPKLLIQFQNNGVVDDSQLPKDRFSAERLKGVDSTLKIQPAKLEDSAVYLCASSSLRGGGNSPLHFGNGTRLTVT.

The table lists this clone with a count of one. The chain recombines TRBV5-6 with TRBJ1-2; D uncertain. The CDR3 spans 14 residues. The germline gives CDR1 SGHDT, CDR2 YYEEEE. Trimming removed 4 bases from V and 3 bases from J, with 13 bases in between. The CDR3 reads CASSVGGNHYGYTF. The CDR3 coding sequence is TGTGCCAGCAGCGTGGGCGGGAACCACTATGGCTACACCTTC.

This CDR3 reads CASGRQGFTGETQYF. In DNA, the CDR3 is TGTGCCAGCGGCAGACAGGGGTTCACAGGAGAGACCCAGTACTTC. The chain carries TRBV11-2 and TRBJ2-5; 8 bases align to TRBD1. The J segment lost 4 bases and the V segment lost 8 bases, leaving 12 bases of the junction unmatched. The germline V gene has CDR1 SGHAT and CDR2 FQNNGV. The CDR3 contains 15 residues.

The chain combines TRBV18 with TRBJ2-1, with 14 bases fitting TRBD2. The CDR3 sequence is 16 residues long. The J segment lost 10 bases and the V segment lost 6 bases, leaving 11 bases of the junction unmatched. CDR1 and CDR2 from the germline V gene are KGHSH and LQKENI. The DNA for the CDR3 is TGTGCCAGCTCCCTGACCGGGACTAGCGGGAGAGTAGAGCAGTTCTTC. Translated, it gives CASSLTGTSGRVEQFF.

This chain links TRBV7-2 with TRBJ1-4, with a possible D match to TRBD1 (5 bases). CDR3 length: 13 residues. V gave up 3 bases and J gave up 8 bases, with 10 bases separating them. CDR1 is SGHTA, CDR2 FQGNSA, per germline. CDR3 sequence (DNA): TGTGCCAGCAGCTTTGGGGCGGGGGAAAAACTGTTTTTT. Protein sequence: CASSFGAGEKLFF.

This clone was recorded a few times. Germline is not matched at one junction end, which may reflect a read error. The V call is TRBV7-9, the J call TRBJ1-1, with D tentatively TRBD1 (6 bases). Per germline, CDR1 SEHNR and CDR2 FQNEAQ (reference sequence). This CDR3 region has 15 residues. CDR3 coding DNA: TGTTCCAGCAGCGTATTACAGGGTATGGGTGCTGAAGCTTTCTTT. Protein product: CSSSVLQGMGAEAFF.

The chain joins TRBV2 to TRBJ2-2; weak D call: TRBD1 (5 bases). Germline V lookup: CDR1 SNHLY, CDR2 FYNNEI. Trimming took off 6 bases at V and 2 bases at J, with 10 bases between the two ends. The CDR3 has 14 amino acids. CDR3: CASRGRVNTGELFF. The CDR3 DNA reads as TGTGCCAGCAGGGGCAGGGTAAACACCGGGGAGCTGTTTTTT. Based on the CDR3 plus reference TRBV2 and TRBJ2-2, the full variable domain is EPEVTQTPSHQVTQMGQEVILRCVPISNHLYFYWYRQILGQKVEFLVSFYNNEISEKSEIFDDQFSVERPDGSNFTLKIRSTKLEDSAMYFCASRGRVNTGELFFGEGSRLTVL.

The sample holds one count of this clone. This chain links TRBV18 with TRBJ2-3; a possible D gene is TRBD2 (5 bases). V dropped 2 bases and J dropped 3 bases, with 9 bases sitting between them. The V gene's germline CDR1 is KGHSH and CDR2 LQKENI. This CDR3 contains 14 residues. The chain's CDR3 is CASSPSSGTDTQYF. CDR3 DNA sequence: TGTGCCAGCTCACCAAGCTCGGGGACAGATACGCAGTATTTT.

V and J are TRBV2 and TRBJ2-7; 9 bases fit TRBD2. The junction had 12 bases not matched to a gene; V was cut back by 4 bases and J by 5 bases. Germline assignment: CDR1 SNHLY and CDR2 FYNNEI. The CDR3 consists of 16 residues. The CDR3 here is CASSAYVLAGADEQYF. The CDR3 DNA is TGTGCCAGCAGTGCTTACGTACTAGCGGGCGCGGACGAGCAGTACTTC.

The V gene is TRBV5-6, the J gene TRBJ2-7; maybe TRBD2 (7 bases). Deletions cut 8 bases from V and 2 bases from J, with 17 bases between. The CDR3 spans 14 residues. Germline loops: CDR1 SGHDT, CDR2 YYEEEE. CDR3 sequence: CASGLGGGAYEQYF. CDR3 nucleotide sequence: TGTGCCAGTGGGCTGGGAGGGGGGGCCTACGAGCAGTACTTC.

The rearrangement joins TRBV6-5 to TRBJ2-7; no reliable D call. CDR3 length equals 12 residues. Trimming removed 8 bases at V and 3 bases at J, with 11 bases between. Looked up from germline, CDR1 is MNHEY and CDR2 is SVGAGI. CDR3 protein: CASGIQHYEQYF. For the CDR3, the DNA is TGTGCCAGCGGTATACAGCACTACGAGCAGTACTTC.

As for this clone: The sample carries other DNA sequences with the same CDR3. V is TRBV29-1 and J is TRBJ2-7, with D possibly being TRBD1 (6 bases). Germline CDR1 SQVTM, CDR2 ANQGSEA. Trimming took 6 bases from V and 0 from J, leaving 15 bases between them. This CDR3 is 14 amino acids long. CDR3 residues: CSVLQGRLSYEQYF. CDR3 DNA sequence: TGCAGCGTGTTACAGGGCCGCCTCTCCTACGAGCAGTACTTC.

This clone was seen just once. The genes are TRBV18 and TRBJ2-7; TRBD1 agrees at 9 bases. The J segment lost 3 bases and the V segment lost 2 bases, leaving 8 bases of the junction unmatched. Germline V CDR1 and CDR2: KGHSH, LQKENI. This CDR3 contains 16 residues. CDR3 nucleotide sequence: TGTGCCAGCTCACCATGGCGACAGGGGGGTAGCTACGAGCAGTACTTC. This encodes CASSPWRQGGSYEQYF.